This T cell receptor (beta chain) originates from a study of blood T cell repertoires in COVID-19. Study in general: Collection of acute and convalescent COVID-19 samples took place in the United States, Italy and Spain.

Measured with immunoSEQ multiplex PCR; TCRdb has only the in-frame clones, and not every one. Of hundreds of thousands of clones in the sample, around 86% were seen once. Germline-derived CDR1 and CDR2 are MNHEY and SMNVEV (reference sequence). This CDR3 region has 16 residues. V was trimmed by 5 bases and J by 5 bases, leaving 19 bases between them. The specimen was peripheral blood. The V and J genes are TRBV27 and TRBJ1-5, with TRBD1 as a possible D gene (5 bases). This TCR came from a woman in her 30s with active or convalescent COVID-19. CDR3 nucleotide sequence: TGTGCCAGCAGTCCCTCGCGGGGGAGGATGGATCAGCCCCAGCATTTT. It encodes CASSPSRGRMDQPQHF.